This TCR beta chain comes out of a study of T-cell memory formation after mild COVID-19. Study outcomes and limitations: Of the contracting clones, CD4+ ones lay mainly in CM and EM, and CD8+ ones in EMRA.

In TCRdb, the 5' RACE reads were re-called with MiXCR into one record per CDR3 protein. The repertoire holds roughly 350,000 distinct CDR3 sequences, with around 27% as singletons. A word on this clonotype: The antigen remains undetermined.

CDR1 SGHVS and CDR2 FQNEAQ come from the germline V gene. This CDR3 region has 17 residues. Trimming removed 4 bases from V and 8 bases from J; junction bases left unmatched: 14. Sequencing input: PBMCs or a T cell subset sorted from them (not recorded which). The clonotype originates from an adult woman who had mild COVID-19 (a few samples of this study predate the infection). Cell type and time point are not known. The chain joins TRBV7-8 to TRBJ2-1; 10 bases match TRBD1. The CDR3 DNA follows: TGTGCCAGCAGCTCACTTAGTGTATTTGGACAGGGGGATGAGCAGTTCTTC. Its protein product is CASSSLSVFGQGDEQFF.